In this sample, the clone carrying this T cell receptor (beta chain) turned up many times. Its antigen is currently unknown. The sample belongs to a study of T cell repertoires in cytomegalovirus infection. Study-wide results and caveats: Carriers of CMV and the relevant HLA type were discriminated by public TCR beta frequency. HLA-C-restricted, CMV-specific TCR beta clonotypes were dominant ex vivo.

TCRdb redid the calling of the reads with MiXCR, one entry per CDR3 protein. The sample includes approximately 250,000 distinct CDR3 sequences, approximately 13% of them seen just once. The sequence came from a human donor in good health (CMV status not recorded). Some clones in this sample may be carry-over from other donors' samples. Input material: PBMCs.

CDR3 protein: CASRDLSYEQYF. CDR3 nucleotides: TGTGCCAGCCGGGACCTTTCCTACGAGCAGTACTTC. The chain links TRBV27 to TRBJ2-7; possibly TRBD1 or TRBD2 for D (5 bases each). In germline, CDR1 is MNHEY, CDR2 SMNVEV (reference sequence). This CDR3 comprises 12 residues. V lost 8 bases and J lost 1, with 9 bases in between.